Here is one T cell receptor beta chain with its context. Sequencing was performed with immunoSEQ multiplex PCR; in TCRdb, only in-frame clones are kept and a portion is missing. The repertoire holds around 180,000 clones, 70% to 90% seen once, with 3.5% to 5% in the top ten. This sample was included in a study of blood T cell repertoires in COVID-19. The V and J ends lost 1 base and 6 bases respectively, with 13 bases between them. The CDR3 has 15 amino acids. Germline values: CDR1 SGHAT, CDR2 FQNNGV. The receptor comes from a woman in her twenties or thirties with acute or convalescent COVID-19. Sequenced sample: peripheral blood. The chain employs TRBV11-2 and TRBJ2-1; tentatively, D is TRBD2 (6 bases). CDR3 DNA sequence: TGTGCCAGCAGCTTAGTAGTAGCGGTATTCAATGAGCAGTTCTTC. Its translation is CASSLVVAVFNEQFF.